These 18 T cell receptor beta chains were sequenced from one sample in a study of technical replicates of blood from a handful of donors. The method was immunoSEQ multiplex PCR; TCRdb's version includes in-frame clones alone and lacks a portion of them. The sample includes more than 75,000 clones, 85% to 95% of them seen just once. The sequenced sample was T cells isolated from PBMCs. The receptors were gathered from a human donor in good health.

The CDR3 spells CASSPTGGWGYGYTF. The CDR3 coding sequence is TGTGCCAGCAGCCCTACAGGGGGCTGGGGCTATGGCTACACCTTC. The chain joins TRBV5-4 to TRBJ1-2; 9 nucleotides match TRBD1. The CDR3 is 15 amino acids. Germline loops: CDR1 SGHNT, CDR2 YYREEE (reference sequence). V lost 4 bases, J lost 4 bases, and 8 bases stayed unmatched.

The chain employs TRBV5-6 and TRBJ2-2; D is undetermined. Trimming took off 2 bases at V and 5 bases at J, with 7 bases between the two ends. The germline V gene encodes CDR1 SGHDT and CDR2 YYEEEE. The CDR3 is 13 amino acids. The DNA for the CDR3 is TGTGCCAGCAGCTTTGGGCCAACCGGGGAGCTGTTTTTT. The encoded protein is CASSFGPTGELFF.

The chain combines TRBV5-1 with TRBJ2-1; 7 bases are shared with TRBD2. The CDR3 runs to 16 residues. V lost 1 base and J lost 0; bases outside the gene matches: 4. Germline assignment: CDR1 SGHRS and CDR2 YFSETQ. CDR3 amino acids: CASSLQAGSSYNEQFF. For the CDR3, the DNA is TGCGCCAGCAGCTTGCAAGCGGGGAGCTCCTACAATGAGCAGTTCTTC.

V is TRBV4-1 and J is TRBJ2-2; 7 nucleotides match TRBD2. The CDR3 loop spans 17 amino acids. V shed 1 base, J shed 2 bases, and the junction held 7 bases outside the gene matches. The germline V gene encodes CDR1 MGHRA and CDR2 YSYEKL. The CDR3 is CASSQVQREPNTGELFF. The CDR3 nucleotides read TGCGCCAGCAGCCAAGTACAGCGGGAACCCAACACCGGGGAGCTGTTTTTT.

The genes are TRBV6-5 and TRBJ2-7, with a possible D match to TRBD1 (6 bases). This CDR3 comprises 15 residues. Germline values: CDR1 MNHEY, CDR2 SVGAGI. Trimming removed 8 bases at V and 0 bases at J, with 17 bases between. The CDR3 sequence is CASAKGQGRSYEQYF. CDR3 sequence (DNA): TGTGCCAGCGCTAAAGGGCAGGGGCGCTCCTACGAGCAGTACTTC.

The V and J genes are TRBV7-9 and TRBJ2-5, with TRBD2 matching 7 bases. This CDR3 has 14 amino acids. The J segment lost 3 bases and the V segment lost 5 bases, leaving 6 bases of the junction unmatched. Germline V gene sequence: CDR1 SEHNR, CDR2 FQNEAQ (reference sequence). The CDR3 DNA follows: TGTGCCAGCAGCCGACCTAGCGGTGAAGAGACCCAGTACTTC. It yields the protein CASSRPSGEETQYF.

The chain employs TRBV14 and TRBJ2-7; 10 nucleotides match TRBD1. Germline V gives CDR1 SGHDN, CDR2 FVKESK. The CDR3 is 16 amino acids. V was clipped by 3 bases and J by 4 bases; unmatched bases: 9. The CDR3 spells CASSHLPGQGTYEQYF. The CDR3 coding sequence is TGTGCCAGCAGCCACCTACCGGGACAGGGGACTTACGAGCAGTACTTC.

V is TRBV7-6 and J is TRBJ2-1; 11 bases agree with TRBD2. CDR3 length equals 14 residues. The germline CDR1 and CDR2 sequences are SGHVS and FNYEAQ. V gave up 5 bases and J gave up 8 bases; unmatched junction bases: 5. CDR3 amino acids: CASSLSGGADEQFF. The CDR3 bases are TGTGCCAGCAGCCTTAGCGGGGGGGCTGATGAGCAGTTCTTC.

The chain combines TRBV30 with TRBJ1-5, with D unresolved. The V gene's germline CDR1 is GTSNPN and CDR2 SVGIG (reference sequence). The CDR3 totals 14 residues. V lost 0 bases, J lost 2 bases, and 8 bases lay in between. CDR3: CAWSVIQGNQPQHF. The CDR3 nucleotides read TGTGCCTGGAGTGTAATCCAGGGCAATCAGCCCCAGCATTTT.

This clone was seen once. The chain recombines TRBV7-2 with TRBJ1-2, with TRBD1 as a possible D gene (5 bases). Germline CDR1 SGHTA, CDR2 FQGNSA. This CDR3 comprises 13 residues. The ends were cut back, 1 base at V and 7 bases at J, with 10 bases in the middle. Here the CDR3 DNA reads TGTGCCAGCAGCTTAGTTTCGACAGCTGGCTACACCTTC. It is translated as CASSLVSTAGYTF. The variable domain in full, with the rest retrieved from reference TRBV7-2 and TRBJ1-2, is GAGVSQSPSNKVTEKGKDVELRCDPISGHTALYWYRQSLGQGLEFLIYFQGNSAPDKSGLPSDRFSAERTGGSVSTLTIQRTQQEDSAVYLCASSLVSTAGYTFGSGTRLTVV.

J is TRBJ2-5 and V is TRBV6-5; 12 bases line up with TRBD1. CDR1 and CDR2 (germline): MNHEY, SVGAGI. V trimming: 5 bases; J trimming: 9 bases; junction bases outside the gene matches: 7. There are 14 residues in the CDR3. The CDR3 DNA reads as TGTGCCAGCAGTAGAGGGACAGGGGGCAGGGCCCAGTACTTC. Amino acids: CASSRGTGGRAQYF.

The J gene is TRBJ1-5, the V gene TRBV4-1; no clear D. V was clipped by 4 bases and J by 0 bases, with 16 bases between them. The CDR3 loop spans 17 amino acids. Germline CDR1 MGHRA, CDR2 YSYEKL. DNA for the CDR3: TGCGCCAGCAGCCCCGGAGGGAGGGTCGATAGCAATCAGCCCCAGCATTTT. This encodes CASSPGGRVDSNQPQHF.

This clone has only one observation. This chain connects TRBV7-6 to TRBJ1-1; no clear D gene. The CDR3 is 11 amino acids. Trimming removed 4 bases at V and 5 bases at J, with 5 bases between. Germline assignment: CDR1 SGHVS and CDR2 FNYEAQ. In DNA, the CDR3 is TGTGCCAGCAGCTCCCAGACTGAAGCTTTCTTT. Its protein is CASSSQTEAFF.

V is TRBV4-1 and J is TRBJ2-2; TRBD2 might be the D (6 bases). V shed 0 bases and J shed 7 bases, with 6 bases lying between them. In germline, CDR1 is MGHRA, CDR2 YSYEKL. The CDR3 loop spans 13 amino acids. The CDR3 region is CASSQEGGGELFF. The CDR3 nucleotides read TGCGCCAGCAGCCAAGAGGGAGGCGGGGAGCTGTTTTTT.

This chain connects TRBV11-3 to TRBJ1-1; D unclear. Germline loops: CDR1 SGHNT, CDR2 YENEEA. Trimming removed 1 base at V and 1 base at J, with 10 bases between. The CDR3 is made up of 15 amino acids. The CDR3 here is CASSLGEAENTEAFF. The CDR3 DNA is TGTGCCAGCAGCTTAGGGGAGGCTGAGAACACTGAAGCTTTCTTT.

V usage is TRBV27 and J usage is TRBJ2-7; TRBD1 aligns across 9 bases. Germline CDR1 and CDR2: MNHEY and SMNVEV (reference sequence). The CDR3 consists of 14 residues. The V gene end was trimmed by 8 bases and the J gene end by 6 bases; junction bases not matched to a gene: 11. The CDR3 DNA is TGTGCCAGCTCGCCTCGGGACAGGGCGGGCGAGCAGTACTTC. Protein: CASSPRDRAGEQYF.

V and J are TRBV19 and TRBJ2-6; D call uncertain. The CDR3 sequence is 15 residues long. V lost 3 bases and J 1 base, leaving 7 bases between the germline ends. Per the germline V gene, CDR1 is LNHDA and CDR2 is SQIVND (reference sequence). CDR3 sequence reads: CASSMLQSGANVLTF. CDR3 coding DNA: TGTGCCAGTAGTATGCTGCAGTCTGGGGCCAACGTCCTGACTTTC.

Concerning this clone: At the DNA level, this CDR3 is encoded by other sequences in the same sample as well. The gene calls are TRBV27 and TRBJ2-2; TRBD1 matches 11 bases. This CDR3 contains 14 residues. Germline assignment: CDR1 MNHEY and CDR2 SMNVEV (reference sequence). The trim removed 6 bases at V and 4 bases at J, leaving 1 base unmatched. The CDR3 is CASRGTGGTGELFF. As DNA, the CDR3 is TGTGCCAGCAGAGGGACAGGGGGCACCGGGGAGCTGTTTTTT.